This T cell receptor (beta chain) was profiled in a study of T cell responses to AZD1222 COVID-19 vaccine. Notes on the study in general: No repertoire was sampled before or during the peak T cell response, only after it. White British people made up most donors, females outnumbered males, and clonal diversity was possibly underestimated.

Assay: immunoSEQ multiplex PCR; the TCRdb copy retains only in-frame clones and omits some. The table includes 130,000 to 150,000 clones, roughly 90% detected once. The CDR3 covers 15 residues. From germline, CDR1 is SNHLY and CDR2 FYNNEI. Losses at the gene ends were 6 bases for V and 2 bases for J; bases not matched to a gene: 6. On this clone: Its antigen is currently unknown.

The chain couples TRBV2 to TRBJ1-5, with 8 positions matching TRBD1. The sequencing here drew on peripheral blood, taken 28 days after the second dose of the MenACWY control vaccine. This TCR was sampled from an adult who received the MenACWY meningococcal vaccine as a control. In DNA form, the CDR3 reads TGTGCCAGCAGGGGGACAGGCATCCGCAATCAGCCCCAGCATTTT. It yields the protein CASRGTGIRNQPQHF.